The present T cell receptor (beta chain) was sequenced within a study of cytomegalovirus exposure and HLA in healthy donors. Whole-study findings and limits: It was only CMV serostatus that was available as immune exposure information. TCR beta sequences reportedly predicted most subjects' HLA-A and HLA-B alleles accurately. Cytomegalovirus status was reportedly diagnosed by the classifier with high specificity and sensitivity.

PCR amplification relied on 60 Vbeta primers (plus 13 Jbeta primers). Sequenced by immunoSEQ multiplex PCR; TCRdb stores in-frame clones only, minus some. The table has 90,000 to 100,000 clones, over 75% seen once. With regard to this clone: Its antigen remains unknown.

CDR1 is SEHNR and CDR2 is FQNEAQ in the germline V gene (reference sequence). The CDR3 contains 15 residues. V was trimmed by 5 bases and J by 0 bases, leaving 11 bases between them. The sequence derives from a man aged 18-30 years in good health and CMV-seronegative. Sequences were obtained from PBMCs. This sequence joins TRBV7-9 and TRBJ2-4; weak D call: TRBD2 (6 bases). CDR3 nucleotide sequence: TGTGCCAGCAGCCCATTGGGGGGAGCCAAAAACATTCAGTACTTC. Encoded protein: CASSPLGGAKNIQYF.